What follows are 7 T cell receptor beta chains derived from one specimen sequenced in a study of OX40 agonist ivuxolimab in advanced cancers. Clones were read by immunoSEQ multiplex PCR, and TCRdb kept only the in-frame ones, dropping some. The sample has roughly 80,000 clones, 84% seen once. Here the sequenced sample was CD4+ or CD8+ T cells sorted from blood, taken in a trial of the OX40 agonist ivuxolimab. The receptor source for this set is an adult with an advanced solid tumor such as melanoma, head and neck, liver or kidney cancer.

This chain joins TRBV28 and TRBJ2-7, with 7 bases identical to TRBD2. Germline V gene data show CDR1 as MDHEN and CDR2 as SYDVKM. The CDR3 totals 17 residues. With V trimmed by 1 base and J by 2 bases, 11 bases remained unmatched. CDR3: CASSLFLSAGATYEQYF. The DNA of the CDR3 is TGTGCCAGCAGTTTATTTCTATCGGCGGGAGCTACCTACGAGCAGTACTTC.

The V and J genes are TRBV5-4 and TRBJ2-1; D may be TRBD2 (7 bases). CDR1 is SGHNT, CDR2 YYREEE, per germline (reference sequence). The CDR3 totals 14 residues. V was shortened by 4 bases and J by 10 bases, with 18 bases between the two germline ends. The chain's CDR3 is CASSVGGGVGEQFF. CDR3 sequence (DNA): TGTGCCAGCAGCGTGGGAGGGGGAGTAGGGGAGCAGTTCTTC.

The chain has TRBV28 and TRBJ2-7, with 7 bases fitting TRBD1. The germline gives CDR1 MDHEN, CDR2 SYDVKM. The CDR3 contains 13 residues. The junction had 3 bases not matched to a gene; V was cut back by 5 bases and J by 2 bases. The CDR3 DNA sequence: TGTGCCAGCAGTCCGGGACAGCCCTACGAGCAGTACTTC. It codes for CASSPGQPYEQYF.

The rearrangement links TRBV20-1 to TRBJ1-2; D perhaps matches TRBD1 (5 bases). Per the germline V gene, CDR1 is DFQATT and CDR2 is SNEGSKA (reference sequence). The CDR3 length is 11 residues. The CDR3: CNAMGVDGYTF. The CDR3 nucleotides are TGCAATGCGATGGGGGTTGATGGCTACACCTTC.

V usage is TRBV5-5 and J usage is TRBJ2-1, with D perhaps TRBD2 (6 bases). V was trimmed by 4 bases and J by 3 bases, leaving 14 bases between them. Germline-derived CDR1 and CDR2 are SGHKS and YYEKEE (reference sequence). This CDR3 contains 15 residues. CDR3 sequence (DNA): TGTGCCAGCAGCGGGACGGAGGACTACTACAATGAGCAGTTCTTC. This translates into CASSGTEDYYNEQFF. The variable domain in full, completed from reference TRBV5-5 and TRBJ2-1, reads DAGVTQSPTHLIKTRGQQVTLRCSPISGHKSVSWYQQVLGQGPQFIFQYYEKEERGRGNFPDRFSARQFPNYSSELNVNALLLGDSALYLCASSGTEDYYNEQFFGPGTRLTVL.

This clone came up a few times. The genes are TRBV2 and TRBJ2-2; D remains unclear. Trimming removed 6 bases from V and 4 bases from J, with 15 bases in between. The CDR3 loop spans 15 amino acids. The germline V gene encodes CDR1 SNHLY and CDR2 FYNNEI. CDR3 bases: TGTGCCAGCAGAAAAACCCCCGGGTCCACCGGGGAGCTGTTTTTT. Residues: CASRKTPGSTGELFF.

The chain links TRBV28 to TRBJ1-4; D is unresolved. Looked up from germline, CDR1 is MDHEN and CDR2 is SYDVKM. The CDR3 contains 15 residues. V was pared by 11 bases and J by 8 bases, with 24 bases between. DNA for the CDR3: TGTGCCTCCCAAGGGCCAGGCCCTGGAGAGGAAAAACTGTTTTTT. The encoded protein is CASQGPGPGEEKLFF. The complete variable domain, with remaining parts taken from reference TRBV28 and TRBJ1-4, reads DVKVTQSSRYLVKRTGEKVFLECVQDMDHENMFWYRQDPGLGLRLIYFSYDVKMKEKGDIPEGYSVSREKKERFSLILESASTNQTSMYLCASQGPGPGEEKLFFGSGTQLSVL.